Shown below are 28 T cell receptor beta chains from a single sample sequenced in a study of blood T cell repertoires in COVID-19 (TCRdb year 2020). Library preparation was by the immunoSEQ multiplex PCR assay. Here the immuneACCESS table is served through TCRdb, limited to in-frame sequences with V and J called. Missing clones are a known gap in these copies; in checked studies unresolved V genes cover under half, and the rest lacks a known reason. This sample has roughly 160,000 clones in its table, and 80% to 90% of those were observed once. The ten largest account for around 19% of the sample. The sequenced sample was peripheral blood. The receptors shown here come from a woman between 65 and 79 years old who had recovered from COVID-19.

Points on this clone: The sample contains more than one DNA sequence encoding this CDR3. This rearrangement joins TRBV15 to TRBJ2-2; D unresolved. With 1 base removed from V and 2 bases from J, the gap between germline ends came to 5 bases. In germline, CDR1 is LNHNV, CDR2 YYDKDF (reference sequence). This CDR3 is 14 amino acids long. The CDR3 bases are TGTGCCACCAGCAGAGGTCGTAACACCGGGGAGCTGTTTTTT. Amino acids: CATSRGRNTGELFF.

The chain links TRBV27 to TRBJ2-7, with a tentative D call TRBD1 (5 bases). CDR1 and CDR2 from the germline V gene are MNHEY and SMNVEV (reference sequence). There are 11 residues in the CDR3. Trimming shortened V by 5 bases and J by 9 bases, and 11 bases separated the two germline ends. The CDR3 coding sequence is TGTGCCAGCAGTAAGGGGCTCGGGCAGTACTTC. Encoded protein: CASSKGLGQYF.

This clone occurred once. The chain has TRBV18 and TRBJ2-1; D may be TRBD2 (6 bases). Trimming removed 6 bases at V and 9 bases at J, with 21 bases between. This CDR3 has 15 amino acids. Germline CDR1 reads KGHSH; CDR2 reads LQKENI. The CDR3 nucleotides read TGTGCCAGCTCCCCGGCTAGGAGGGCCCTTCCTGAGCAGTTCTTC. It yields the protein CASSPARRALPEQFF.

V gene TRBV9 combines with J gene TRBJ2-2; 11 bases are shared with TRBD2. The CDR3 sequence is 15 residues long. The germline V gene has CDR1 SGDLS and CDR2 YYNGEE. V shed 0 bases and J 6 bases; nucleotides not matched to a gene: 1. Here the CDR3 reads CASSVGGLAAGELFF. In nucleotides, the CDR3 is TGTGCCAGCAGCGTAGGGGGACTAGCGGCCGGGGAGCTGTTTTTT.

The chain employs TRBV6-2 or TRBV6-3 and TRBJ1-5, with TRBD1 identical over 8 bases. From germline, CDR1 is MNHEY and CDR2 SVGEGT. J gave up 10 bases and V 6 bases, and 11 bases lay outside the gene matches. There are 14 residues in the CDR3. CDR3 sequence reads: CASSPRTGTRPQHF. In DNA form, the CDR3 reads TGTGCCAGCAGCCCCCGGACAGGGACCCGACCCCAGCATTTT.

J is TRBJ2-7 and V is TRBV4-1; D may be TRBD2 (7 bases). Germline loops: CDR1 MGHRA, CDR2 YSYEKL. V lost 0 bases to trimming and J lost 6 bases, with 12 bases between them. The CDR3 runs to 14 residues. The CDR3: CASSQDGGAGEQYF. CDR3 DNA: TGCGCCAGCAGCCAAGATGGGGGGGCGGGCGAGCAGTACTTC.

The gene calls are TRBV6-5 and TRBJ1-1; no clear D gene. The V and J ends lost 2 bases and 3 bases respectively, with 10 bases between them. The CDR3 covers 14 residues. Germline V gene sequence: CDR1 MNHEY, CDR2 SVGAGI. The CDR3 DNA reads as TGTGCCAGCAGTTACACCCCTGGGCACACTGAAGCTTTCTTT. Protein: CASSYTPGHTEAFF.

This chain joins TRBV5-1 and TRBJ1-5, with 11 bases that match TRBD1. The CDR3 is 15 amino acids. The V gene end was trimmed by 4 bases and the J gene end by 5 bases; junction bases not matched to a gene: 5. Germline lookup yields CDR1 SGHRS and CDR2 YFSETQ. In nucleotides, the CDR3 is TGCGCCAGCAGCCCCCGGACAGGGGGCGATCAGCCCCAGCATTTT. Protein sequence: CASSPRTGGDQPQHF.

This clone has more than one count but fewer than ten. DNA of the CDR3: TGTGCCAGCAGTCTCCAACCCCCCGGCTCGGAGGGCTCTGGAAACACCATATATTTT. It codes for CASSLQPPGSEGSGNTIYF. This chain links TRBV5-8 with TRBJ1-3; no firm D call. Germline V gene lookup returns CDR1 SGHTS and CDR2 YDEGEE. The ends were cut back, 5 bases at V and 0 bases at J, with 24 bases in the middle. The CDR3 runs 19 residues. The entire variable domain, with the rest obtained from reference TRBV5-8 and TRBJ1-3, is as follows: EAGVTQSPTHLIKTRGQQATLRCSPISGHTSVYWYQQALGLGLQFLLWYDEGEERNRGNFPPRFSGRQFPNYSSELNVNALELEDSALYLCASSLQPPGSEGSGNTIYFGEGSWLTVV.

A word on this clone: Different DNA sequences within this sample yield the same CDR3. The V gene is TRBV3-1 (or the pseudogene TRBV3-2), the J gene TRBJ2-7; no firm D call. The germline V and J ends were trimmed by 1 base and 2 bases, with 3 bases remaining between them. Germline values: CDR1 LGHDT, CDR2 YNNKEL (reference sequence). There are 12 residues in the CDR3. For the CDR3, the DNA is TGTGCCAGCAGCCAAGCCGCCTACGAGCAGTACTTC. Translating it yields CASSQAAYEQYF.

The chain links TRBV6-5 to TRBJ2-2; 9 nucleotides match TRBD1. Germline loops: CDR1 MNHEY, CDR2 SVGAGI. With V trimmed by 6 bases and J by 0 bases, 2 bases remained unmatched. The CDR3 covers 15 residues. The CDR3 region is CASSRQGANTGELFF. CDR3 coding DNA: TGTGCCAGCAGCCGACAGGGGGCGAACACCGGGGAGCTGTTTTTT.

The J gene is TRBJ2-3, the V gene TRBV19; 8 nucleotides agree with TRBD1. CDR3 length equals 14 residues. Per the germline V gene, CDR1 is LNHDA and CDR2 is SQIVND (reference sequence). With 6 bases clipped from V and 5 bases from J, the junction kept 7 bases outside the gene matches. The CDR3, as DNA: TGTGCCAGTAGGATCGGACAGGGTAAAGATACGCAGTATTTT. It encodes CASRIGQGKDTQYF. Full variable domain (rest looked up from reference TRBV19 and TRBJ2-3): DGGITQSPKYLFRKEGQNVTLSCEQNLNHDAMYWYRQDPGQGLRLIYYSQIVNDFQKGDIAEGYSVSREKKESFPLTVTSAQKNPTAFYLCASRIGQGKDTQYFGPGTRLTVL.

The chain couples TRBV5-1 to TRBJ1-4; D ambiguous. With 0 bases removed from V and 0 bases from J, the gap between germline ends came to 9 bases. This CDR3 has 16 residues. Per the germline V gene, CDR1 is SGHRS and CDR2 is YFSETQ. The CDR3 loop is CASSLAVAATNEKLFF. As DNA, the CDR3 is TGCGCCAGCAGCTTGGCCGTAGCTGCAACTAATGAAAAACTGTTTTTT.

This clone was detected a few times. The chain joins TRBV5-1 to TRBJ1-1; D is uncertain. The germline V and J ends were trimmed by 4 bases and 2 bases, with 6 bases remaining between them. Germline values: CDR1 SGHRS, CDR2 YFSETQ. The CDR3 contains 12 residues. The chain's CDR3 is CASSPSNTEAFF. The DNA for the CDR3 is TGCGCCAGCAGCCCATCAAACACTGAAGCTTTCTTT. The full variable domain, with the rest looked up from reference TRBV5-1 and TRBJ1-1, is KAGVTQTPRYLIKTRGQQVTLSCSPISGHRSVSWYQQTPGQGLQFLFEYFSETQRNKGNFPGRFSGRQFSNSRSEMNVSTLELGDSALYLCASSPSNTEAFFGQGTRLTVV.

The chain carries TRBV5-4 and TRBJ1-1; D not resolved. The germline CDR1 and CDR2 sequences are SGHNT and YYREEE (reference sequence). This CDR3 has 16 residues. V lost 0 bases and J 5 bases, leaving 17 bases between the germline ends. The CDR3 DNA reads TGTGCCAGCAGCTTGGGGTTAGGACTCTCGAGGACTGAAGCTTTCTTT. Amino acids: CASSLGLGLSRTEAFF.

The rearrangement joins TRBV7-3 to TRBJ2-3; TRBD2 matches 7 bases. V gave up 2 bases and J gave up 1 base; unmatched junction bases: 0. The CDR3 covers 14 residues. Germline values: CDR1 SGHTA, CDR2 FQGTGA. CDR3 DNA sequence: TGTGCCAGCAGCTTAGCGGGAGGCACAGATACGCAGTATTTT. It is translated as CASSLAGGTDTQYF. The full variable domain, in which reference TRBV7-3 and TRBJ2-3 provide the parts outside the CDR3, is GAGVSQTPSNKVTEKGKYVELRCDPISGHTALYWYRQSLGQGPEFLIYFQGTGAADDSGLPNDRFFAVRPEGSVSTLKIQRTERGDSAVYLCASSLAGGTDTQYFGPGTRLTVL.

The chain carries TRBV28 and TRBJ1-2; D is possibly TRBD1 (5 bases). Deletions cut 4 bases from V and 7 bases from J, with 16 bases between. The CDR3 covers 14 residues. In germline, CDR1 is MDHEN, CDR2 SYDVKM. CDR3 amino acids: CASSSGRPRGGYTF. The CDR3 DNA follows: TGTGCCAGCAGTTCCGGACGCCCTAGGGGTGGCTACACCTTC.

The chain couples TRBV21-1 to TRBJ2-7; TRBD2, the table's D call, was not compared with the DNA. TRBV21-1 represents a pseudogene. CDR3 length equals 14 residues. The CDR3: CASSTGLLYYEQYF. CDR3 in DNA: TGTGCCAGCAGCACGGGACTACTATACTACGAGCAGTACTTC.

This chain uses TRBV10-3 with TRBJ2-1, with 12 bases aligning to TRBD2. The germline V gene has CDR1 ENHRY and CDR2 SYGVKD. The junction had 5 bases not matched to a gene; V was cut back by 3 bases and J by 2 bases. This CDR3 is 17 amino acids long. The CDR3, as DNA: TGTGCCATCAGTGATCGGGGACTAGCGGGCCCCTACAATGAGCAGTTCTTC. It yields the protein CAISDRGLAGPYNEQFF.

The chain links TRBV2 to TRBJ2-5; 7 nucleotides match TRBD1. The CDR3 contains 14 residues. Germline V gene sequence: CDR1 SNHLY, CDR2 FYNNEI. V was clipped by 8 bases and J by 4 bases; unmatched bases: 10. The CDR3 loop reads CASQGQYEGETQYF. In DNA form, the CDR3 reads TGTGCCAGCCAGGGACAGTACGAGGGAGAGACCCAGTACTTC.

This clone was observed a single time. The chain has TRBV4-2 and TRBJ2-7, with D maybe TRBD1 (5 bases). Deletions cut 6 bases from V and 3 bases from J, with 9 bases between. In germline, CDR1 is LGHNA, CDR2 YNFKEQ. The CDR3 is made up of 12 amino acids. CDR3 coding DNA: TGTGCCAGCAGTTCCGACAGCTACGAGCAGTACTTC. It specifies CASSSDSYEQYF.

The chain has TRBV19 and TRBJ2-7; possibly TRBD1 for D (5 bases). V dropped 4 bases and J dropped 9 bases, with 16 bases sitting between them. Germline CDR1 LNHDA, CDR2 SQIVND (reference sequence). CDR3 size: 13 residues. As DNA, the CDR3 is TGTGCCAGTAGTACCACAGAACTCCAGGGGCAGTACTTC. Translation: CASSTTELQGQYF.

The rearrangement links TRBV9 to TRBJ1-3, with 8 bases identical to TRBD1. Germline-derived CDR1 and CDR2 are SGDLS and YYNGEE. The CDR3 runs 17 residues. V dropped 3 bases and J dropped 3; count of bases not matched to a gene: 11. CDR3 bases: TGTGCCAGCAGCGGACAAGGGCAAGGGACAGGTGGAAACACCATATATTTT. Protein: CASSGQGQGTGGNTIYF. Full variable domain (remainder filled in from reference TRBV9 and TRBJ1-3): DSGVTQTPKHLITATGQRVTLRCSPRSGDLSVYWYQQSLDQGLQFLIQYYNGEERAKGNILERFSAQQFPDLHSELNLSSLELGDSALYFCASSGQGQGTGGNTIYFGEGSWLTVV.

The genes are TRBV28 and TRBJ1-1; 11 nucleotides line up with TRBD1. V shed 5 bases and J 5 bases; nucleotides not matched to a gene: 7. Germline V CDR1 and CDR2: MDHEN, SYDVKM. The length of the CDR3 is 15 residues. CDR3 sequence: CASSDRDRGRTEAFF. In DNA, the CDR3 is TGTGCCAGCAGTGACCGGGACAGGGGGAGGACTGAAGCTTTCTTT. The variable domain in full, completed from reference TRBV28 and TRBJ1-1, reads DVKVTQSSRYLVKRTGEKVFLECVQDMDHENMFWYRQDPGLGLRLIYFSYDVKMKEKGDIPEGYSVSREKKERFSLILESASTNQTSMYLCASSDRDRGRTEAFFGQGTRLTVV.

CDR3 in amino acids: CASSPRGWGTQYF. DNA of the CDR3: TGTGCCAGCAGCCCCAGGGGGTGGGGGACCCAGTACTTC. The chain joins TRBV25-1 to TRBJ2-5; the match to TRBD1 covers 7 bases. J was trimmed by 7 bases and V by 6 bases; bases with no gene match: 8. In germline, CDR1 is MGHDK, CDR2 SYGVNS. This CDR3 has 13 amino acids. Filled out from reference TRBV25-1 and TRBJ2-5, the complete variable domain reads EADIYQTPRYLVIGTGKKITLECSQTMGHDKMYWYQQDPGMELHLIHYSYGVNSTEKGDLSSESTVSRIRTEHFPLTLESARPSHTSQYLCASSPRGWGTQYFGPGTRLLVL.

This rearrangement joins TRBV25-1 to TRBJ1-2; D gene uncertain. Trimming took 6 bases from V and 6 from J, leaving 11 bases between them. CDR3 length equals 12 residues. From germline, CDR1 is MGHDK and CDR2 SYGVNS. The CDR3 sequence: CASRAPRDGYTF. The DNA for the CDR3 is TGTGCCAGCAGAGCCCCGCGGGATGGCTACACCTTC.

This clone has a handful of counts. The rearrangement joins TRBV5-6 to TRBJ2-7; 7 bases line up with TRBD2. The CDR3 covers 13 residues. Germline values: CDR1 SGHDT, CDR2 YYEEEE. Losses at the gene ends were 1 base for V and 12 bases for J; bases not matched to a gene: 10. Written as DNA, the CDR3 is TGTGCCAGCAGCTTGTGGGGGGGGGACCCGTGGTACTTC. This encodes CASSLWGGDPWYF.

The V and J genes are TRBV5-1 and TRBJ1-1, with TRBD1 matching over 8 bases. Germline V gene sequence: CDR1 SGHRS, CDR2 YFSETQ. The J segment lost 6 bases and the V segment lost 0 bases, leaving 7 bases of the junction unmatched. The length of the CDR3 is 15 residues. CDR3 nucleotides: TGCGCCAGCAGCTTGGACCCCCAGGGGGCCGCTGAAGCTTTCTTT. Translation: CASSLDPQGAAEAFF.